Listed below are T cell receptor beta chains from one sample, sequenced in a study of STAT3 mutations in large granular lymphocyte leukemia. Profiled with immunoSEQ multiplex PCR; TCRdb holds only in-frame clones, not every one. Of 2,000 to 3,000 clones detected, 50% to 60% appear once; the ten largest clones hold about 81%. The sequenced material came from peripheral blood mononuclear cells. The receptors here all came from a man aged 55 to 70 with T-cell large granular lymphocyte leukemia. Some clones in this sample may be carry-over from other donors' samples. CDR3s include the opening cysteine and the closing phenylalanine or tryptophan. D genes are given only for firm matches. Clone size is not always given. Where it is, it says once, few, many or a class for expanded clones.

TRBV29-1	.	TRBJ1-1	.	CSGNGEGGAFF	TGCAGCGGGAACGGAGAGGGAGGAGCTTTCTTT
TRBV30	once	TRBJ1-1	.	CAWSHRGGNTEAFF	TGTGCCTGGAGCCACCGGGGAGGGAACACTGAAGCTTTCTTT
TRBV5-1	few	TRBJ2-5	.	CASSFGTAGTQYF	TGCGCCAGCAGCTTCGGGACAGCGGGGACCCAGTACTTC
TRBV5-4	.	TRBJ2-7	TRBD1	CASSLQGAYEQYF	TGTGCCAGCAGCTTGCAGGGGGCCTACGAGCAGTACTTC
TRBV5-1	few	TRBJ2-3	.	CASKWSSFTDTQYF	TGCGCCAGCAAGTGGTCCTCTTTCACAGATACGCAGTATTTT
TRBV30	once	TRBJ2-7	.	CAWSRTDYEQYF	TGTGCCTGGAGTCGGACAGACTACGAGCAGTACTTC
TRBV7-9	few	TRBJ2-3	.	CASRHRETDTQYF	TGTGCCAGCAGACACAGGGAAACAGATACGCAGTATTTT
TRBV9	.	TRBJ2-1	.	CASSPSGSGNEQFF	TGTGCCAGCAGCCCTTCGGGGAGCGGCAATGAGCAGTTCTTC
TRBV20-1	medium-sized	TRBJ1-2	.	CSASTDYGYTF	TGCAGTGCTAGTACAGACTATGGCTACACCTTC
TRBV6-1	.	TRBJ1-5	.	CASSSREAQPQHF	TGTGCCAGCAGTTCCAGGGAGGCCCAGCCCCAGCATTTT
TRBV18	few	TRBJ2-5	TRBD1	CASSPSTGGAETQYF	TGTGCCAGCTCACCATCCACAGGGGGCGCTGAGACCCAGTACTTC
TRBV29-1	.	TRBJ1-4	.	CSVVSGGLFF	TGCAGCGTTGTGTCGGGAGGGCTGTTTTTT
TRBV29-1	.	TRBJ2-3	.	CSASRGSTDTQYF	TGCAGCGCCTCGCGGGGAAGCACAGATACGCAGTATTTT
TRBV9	few	TRBJ2-7	TRBD1	CASSRGQGNRQYF	TGTGCCAGCAGCCGGGGACAGGGGAATAGGCAGTACTTC
TRBV27	few	TRBJ1-1	.	CASSSTGSEAFF	TGTGCCAGCAGTTCGACAGGAAGTGAAGCTTTCTTT
TRBV18	.	TRBJ2-7	.	CASSGMQSYEQYF	TGTGCCAGCTCAGGGATGCAAAGTTACGAGCAGTACTTC
TRBV5-4	.	TRBJ2-1	TRBD2	CASRGLAGNEQFF	TGTGCCAGCAGAGGACTAGCTGGGAATGAGCAGTTCTTC
TRBV5-1	.	TRBJ1-1	.	CASRDGGTEAFF	TGCGCCAGCAGGGACGGGGGCACTGAAGCTTTCTTT
TRBV6-6	.	TRBJ1-5	.	CASTMGGQPQHF	TGTGCCAGCACCATGGGGGGTCAGCCCCAGCATTTT
TRBV18	.	TRBJ2-7	.	CASSQRRDGGGEQYF	TGTGCCAGCTCACAAAGACGAGACGGGGGAGGCGAGCAGTACTTC
TRBV25-1	.	TRBJ1-2	.	CASSADRELQGYTF	TGTGCCAGCAGTGCCGATCGGGAGCTCCAGGGCTACACCTTC
TRBV7-9	.	TRBJ2-7	TRBD1	CASSRGQGLGEQYF	TGTGCCAGCAGCAGGGGACAGGGCCTCGGCGAGCAGTACTTC